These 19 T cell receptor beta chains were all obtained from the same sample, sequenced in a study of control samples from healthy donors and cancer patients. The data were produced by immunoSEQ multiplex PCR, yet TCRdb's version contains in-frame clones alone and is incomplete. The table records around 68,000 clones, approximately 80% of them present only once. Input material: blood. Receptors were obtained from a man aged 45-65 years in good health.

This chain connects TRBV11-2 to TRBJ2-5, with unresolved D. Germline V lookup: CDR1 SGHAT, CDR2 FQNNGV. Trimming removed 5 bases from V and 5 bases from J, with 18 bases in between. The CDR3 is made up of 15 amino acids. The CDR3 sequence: CASSPRPPERETQYF. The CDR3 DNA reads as TGTGCCAGCAGCCCCCGTCCCCCGGAGAGGGAGACCCAGTACTTC.

The CDR3 region is CASSLVAGAGTDTQYF. CDR3 bases: TGTGCCAGCAGCTTAGTGGCGGGAGCGGGCACAGATACGCAGTATTTT. This sequence joins TRBV11-2 and TRBJ2-3; 7 nucleotides agree with TRBD2. The CDR3 runs 16 residues. Germline-derived CDR1 and CDR2 are SGHAT and FQNNGV. Losses at the gene ends were 1 base for V and 1 base for J; bases not matched to a gene: 5.

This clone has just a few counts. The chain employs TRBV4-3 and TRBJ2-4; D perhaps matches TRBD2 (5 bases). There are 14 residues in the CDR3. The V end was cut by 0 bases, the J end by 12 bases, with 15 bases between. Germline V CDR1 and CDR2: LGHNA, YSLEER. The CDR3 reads CASSQDYTGSSQYF. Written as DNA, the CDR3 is TGCGCCAGCAGCCAAGATTACACGGGAAGTTCTCAGTACTTC.

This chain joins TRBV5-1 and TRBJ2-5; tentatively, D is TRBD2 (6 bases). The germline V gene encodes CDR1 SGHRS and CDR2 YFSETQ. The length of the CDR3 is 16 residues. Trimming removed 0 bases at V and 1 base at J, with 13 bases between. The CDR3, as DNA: TGCGCCAGCAGCTTGGCCCGGGCTAGCGCCCAAGAGACCCAGTACTTC. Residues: CASSLARASAQETQYF.

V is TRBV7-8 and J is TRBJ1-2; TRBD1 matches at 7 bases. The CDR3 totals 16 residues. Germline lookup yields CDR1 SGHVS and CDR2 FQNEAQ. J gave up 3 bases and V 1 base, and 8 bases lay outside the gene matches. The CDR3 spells CASSLEPGQSHYGYTF. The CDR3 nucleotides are TGTGCCAGCAGCTTAGAACCGGGACAGAGCCACTATGGCTACACCTTC.

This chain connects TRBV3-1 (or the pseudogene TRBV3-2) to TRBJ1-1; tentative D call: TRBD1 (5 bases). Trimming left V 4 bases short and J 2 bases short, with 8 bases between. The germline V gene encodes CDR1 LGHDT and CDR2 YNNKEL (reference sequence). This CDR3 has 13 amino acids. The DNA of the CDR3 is TGTGCCAGCAGCCGACAGTCTAACACTGAAGCTTTCTTT. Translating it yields CASSRQSNTEAFF.

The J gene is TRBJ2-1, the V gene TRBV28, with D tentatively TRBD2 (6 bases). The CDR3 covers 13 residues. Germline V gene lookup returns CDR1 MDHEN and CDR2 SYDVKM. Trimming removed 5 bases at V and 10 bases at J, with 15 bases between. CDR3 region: CASSDWTIKEQFF. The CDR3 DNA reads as TGTGCCAGCAGTGACTGGACTATCAAGGAGCAGTTCTTC. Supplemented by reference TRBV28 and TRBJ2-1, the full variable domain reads DVKVTQSSRYLVKRTGEKVFLECVQDMDHENMFWYRQDPGLGLRLIYFSYDVKMKEKGDIPEGYSVSREKKERFSLILESASTNQTSMYLCASSDWTIKEQFFGPGTRLTVL.

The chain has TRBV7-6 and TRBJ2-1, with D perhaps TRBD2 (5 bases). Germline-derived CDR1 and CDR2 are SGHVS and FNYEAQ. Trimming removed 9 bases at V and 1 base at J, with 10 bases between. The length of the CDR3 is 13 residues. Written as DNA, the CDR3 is TGTGCCAGAGGCACTAGATCCTACAATGAGCAGTTCTTC. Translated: CARGTRSYNEQFF.

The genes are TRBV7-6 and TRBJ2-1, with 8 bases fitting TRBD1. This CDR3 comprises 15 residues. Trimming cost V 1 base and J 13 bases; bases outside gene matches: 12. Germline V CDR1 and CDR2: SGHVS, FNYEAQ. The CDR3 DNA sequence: TGTGCCAGCAGCTTAGAGGCAGGGGGCTACGTGGAACAGTTCTTC. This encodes CASSLEAGGYVEQFF.

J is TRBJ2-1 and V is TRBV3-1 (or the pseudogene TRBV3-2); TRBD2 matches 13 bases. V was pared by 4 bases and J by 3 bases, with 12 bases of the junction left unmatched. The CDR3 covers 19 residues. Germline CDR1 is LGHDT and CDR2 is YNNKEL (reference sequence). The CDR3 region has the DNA TGTGCCAGCAGCCGGGTGAGAACTAGCGGGAGGGAGAGCTACAATGAGCAGTTCTTC. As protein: CASSRVRTSGRESYNEQFF.

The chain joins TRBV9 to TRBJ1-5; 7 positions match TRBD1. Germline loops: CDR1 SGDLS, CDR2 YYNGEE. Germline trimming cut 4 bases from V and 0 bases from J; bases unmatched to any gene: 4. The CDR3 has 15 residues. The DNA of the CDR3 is TGTGCCAGCAGCCGGGACAGCTATAGCAATCAGCCCCAGCATTTT. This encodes CASSRDSYSNQPQHF.

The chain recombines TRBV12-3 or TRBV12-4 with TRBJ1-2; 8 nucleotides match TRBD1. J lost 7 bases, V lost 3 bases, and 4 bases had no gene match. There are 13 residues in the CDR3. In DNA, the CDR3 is TGTGCCAGCAGTTTTCAGGGGGCGCTTGGCTACACCTTC. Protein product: CASSFQGALGYTF.

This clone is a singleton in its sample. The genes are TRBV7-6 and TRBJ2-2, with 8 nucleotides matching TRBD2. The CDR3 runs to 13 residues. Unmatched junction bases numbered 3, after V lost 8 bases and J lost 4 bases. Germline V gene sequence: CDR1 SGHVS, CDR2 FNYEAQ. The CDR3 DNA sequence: TGTGCCAGCGGTAGCGGGATCACCGGGGAGCTGTTTTTT. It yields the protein CASGSGITGELFF.

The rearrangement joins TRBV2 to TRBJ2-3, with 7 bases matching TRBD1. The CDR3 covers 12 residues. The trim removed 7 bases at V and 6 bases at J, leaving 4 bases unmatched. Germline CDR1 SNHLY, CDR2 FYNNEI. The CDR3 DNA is TGTGCCAGCATAGGCAGGGGGGATACGCAGTATTTT. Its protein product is CASIGRGDTQYF.

The DNA of the CDR3 is TGTGCCAGTAGTATATGGGGGAGAGACACAGATACGCAGTATTTT. It encodes CASSIWGRDTDTQYF. The V and J genes are TRBV19 and TRBJ2-3; perhaps D is TRBD1 or TRBD2 (5 bases each). Trimming removed 2 bases at V and 2 bases at J, with 11 bases between. The germline V gene has CDR1 LNHDA and CDR2 SQIVND (reference sequence). The CDR3 consists of 15 residues. Together with reference TRBV19 and TRBJ2-3, the CDR3 gives the full variable domain: DGGITQSPKYLFRKEGQNVTLSCEQNLNHDAMYWYRQDPGQGLRLIYYSQIVNDFQKGDIAEGYSVSREKKESFPLTVTSAQKNPTAFYLCASSIWGRDTDTQYFGPGTRLTVL.

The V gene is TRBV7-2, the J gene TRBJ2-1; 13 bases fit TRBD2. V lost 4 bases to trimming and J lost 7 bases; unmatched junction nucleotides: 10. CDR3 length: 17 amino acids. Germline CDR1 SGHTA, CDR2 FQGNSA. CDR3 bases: TGTGCCAGCAGCTCGGGACTAGCGGGAATCCATGGGAATGAGCAGTTCTTC. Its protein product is CASSSGLAGIHGNEQFF.

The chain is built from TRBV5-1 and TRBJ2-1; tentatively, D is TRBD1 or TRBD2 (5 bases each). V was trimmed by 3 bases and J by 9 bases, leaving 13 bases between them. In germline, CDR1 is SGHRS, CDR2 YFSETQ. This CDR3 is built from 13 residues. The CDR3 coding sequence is TGCGCCAGCAGCTCGGGGCAGGGTCGTGAGCAGTTCTTC. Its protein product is CASSSGQGREQFF.

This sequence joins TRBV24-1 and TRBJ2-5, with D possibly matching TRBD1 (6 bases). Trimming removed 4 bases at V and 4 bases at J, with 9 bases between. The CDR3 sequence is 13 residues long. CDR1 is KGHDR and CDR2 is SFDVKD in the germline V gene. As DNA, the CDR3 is TGTGCCACCAGTGACGAACAGGGAGAGACCCAGTACTTC. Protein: CATSDEQGETQYF.

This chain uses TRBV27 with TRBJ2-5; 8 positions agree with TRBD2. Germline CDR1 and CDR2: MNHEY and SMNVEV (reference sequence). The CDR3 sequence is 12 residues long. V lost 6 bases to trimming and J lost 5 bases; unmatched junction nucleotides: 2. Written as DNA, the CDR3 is TGTGCCAGCAGCCCTAGCGGGGAGACCCAGTACTTC. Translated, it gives CASSPSGETQYF.